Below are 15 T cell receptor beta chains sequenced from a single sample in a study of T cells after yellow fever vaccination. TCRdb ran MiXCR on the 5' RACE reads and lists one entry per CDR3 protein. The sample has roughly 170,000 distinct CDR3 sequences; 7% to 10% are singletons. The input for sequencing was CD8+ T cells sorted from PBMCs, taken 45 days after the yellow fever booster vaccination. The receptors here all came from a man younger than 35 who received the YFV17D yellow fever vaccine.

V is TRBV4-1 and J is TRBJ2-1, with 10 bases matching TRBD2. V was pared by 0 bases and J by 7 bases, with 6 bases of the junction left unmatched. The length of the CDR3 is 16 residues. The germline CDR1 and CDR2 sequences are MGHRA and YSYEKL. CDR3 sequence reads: CASSQEGAGGINEQFF. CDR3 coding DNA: TGCGCCAGCAGCCAAGAAGGAGCGGGGGGGATTAATGAGCAGTTCTTC.

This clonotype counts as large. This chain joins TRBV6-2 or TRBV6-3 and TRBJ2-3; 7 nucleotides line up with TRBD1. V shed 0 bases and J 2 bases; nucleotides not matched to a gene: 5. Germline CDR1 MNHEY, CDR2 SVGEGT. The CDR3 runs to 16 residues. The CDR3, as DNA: TGTGCCAGCAGTTACTCGATGGACAGGCACACAGATACGCAGTATTTT. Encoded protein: CASSYSMDRHTDTQYF.

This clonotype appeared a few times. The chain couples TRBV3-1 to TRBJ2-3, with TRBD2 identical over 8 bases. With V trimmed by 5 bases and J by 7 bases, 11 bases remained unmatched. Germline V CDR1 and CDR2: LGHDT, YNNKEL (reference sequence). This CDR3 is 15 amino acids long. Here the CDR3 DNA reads TGTGCCAGCAGCTATATAGCGGGGCGACTGAATACGCAGTATTTT. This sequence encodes CASSYIAGRLNTQYF.

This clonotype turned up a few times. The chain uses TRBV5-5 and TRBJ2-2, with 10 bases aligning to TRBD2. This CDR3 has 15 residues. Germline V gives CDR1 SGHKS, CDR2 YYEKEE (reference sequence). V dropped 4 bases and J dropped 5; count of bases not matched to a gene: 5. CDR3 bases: TGTGCCAGCAGCCCGGGGACTAGCGAGACCGGGGAGCTGTTTTTT. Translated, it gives CASSPGTSETGELFF.

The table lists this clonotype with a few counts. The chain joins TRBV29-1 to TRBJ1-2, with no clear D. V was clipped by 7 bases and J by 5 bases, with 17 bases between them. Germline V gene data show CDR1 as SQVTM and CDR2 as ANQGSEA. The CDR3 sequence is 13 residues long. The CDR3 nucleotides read TGCAGCGCCGCGACCACCCCCTTATATGGCTACACCTTC. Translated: CSAATTPLYGYTF.

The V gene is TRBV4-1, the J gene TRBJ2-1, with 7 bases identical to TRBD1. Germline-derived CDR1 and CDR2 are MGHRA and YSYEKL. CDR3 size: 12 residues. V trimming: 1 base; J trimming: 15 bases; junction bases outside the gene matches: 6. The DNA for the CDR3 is TGCGCCAGCAGCCAAGGGACAGGCGCGCGGTTCTTC. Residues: CASSQGTGARFF.

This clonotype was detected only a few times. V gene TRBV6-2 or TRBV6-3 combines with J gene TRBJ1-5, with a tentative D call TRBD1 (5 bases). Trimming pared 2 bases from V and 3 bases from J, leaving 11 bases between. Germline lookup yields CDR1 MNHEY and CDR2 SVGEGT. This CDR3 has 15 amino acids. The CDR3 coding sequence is TGTGCCAGCAGTTACGGGGGGGATTCCAATCAGCCCCAGCATTTT. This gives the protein CASSYGGDSNQPQHF.

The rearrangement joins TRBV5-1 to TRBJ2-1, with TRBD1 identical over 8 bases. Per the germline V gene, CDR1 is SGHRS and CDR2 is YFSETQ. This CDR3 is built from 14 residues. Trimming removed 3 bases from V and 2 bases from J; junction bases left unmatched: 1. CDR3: CASSYRGAYNEQFF. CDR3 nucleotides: TGCGCCAGCAGCTACAGGGGGGCCTACAATGAGCAGTTCTTC. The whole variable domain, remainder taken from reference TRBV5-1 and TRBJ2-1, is KAGVTQTPRYLIKTRGQQVTLSCSPISGHRSVSWYQQTPGQGLQFLFEYFSETQRNKGNFPGRFSGRQFSNSRSEMNVSTLELGDSALYLCASSYRGAYNEQFFGPGTRLTVL.

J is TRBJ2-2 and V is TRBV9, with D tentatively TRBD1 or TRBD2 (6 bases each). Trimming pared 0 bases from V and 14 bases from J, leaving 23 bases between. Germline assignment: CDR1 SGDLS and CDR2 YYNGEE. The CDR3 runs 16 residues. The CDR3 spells CASSVVEGLTTGGLFF. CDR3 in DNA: TGTGCCAGCAGCGTAGTAGAAGGACTCACCACCGGGGGCCTGTTTTTT.

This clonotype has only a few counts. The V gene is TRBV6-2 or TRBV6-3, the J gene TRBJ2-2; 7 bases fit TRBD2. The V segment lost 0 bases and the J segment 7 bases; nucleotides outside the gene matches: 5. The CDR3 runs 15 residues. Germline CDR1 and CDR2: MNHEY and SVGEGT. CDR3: CASSYSTSWVGELFF. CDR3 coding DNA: TGTGCCAGCAGTTACTCGACTAGCTGGGTCGGGGAGCTGTTTTTT.

The CDR3 DNA reads TGTGCCAGCAGTTTCGGACAGAACACTGAAGCTTTCTTT. This translates into CASSFGQNTEAFF. The rearrangement uses TRBV27 and TRBJ1-1, with D tentatively TRBD1 (5 bases). CDR3 length: 13 residues. Trimming took off 3 bases at V and 1 base at J, with 6 bases between the two ends. Germline CDR1 reads MNHEY; CDR2 reads SMNVEV (reference sequence).

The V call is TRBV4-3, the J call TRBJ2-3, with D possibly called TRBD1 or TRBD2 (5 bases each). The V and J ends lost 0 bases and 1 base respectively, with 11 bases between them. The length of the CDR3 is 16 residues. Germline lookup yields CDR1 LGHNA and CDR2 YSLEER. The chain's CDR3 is CASSQDRQGRTDTQYF. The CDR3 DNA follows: TGCGCCAGCAGCCAAGATAGGCAGGGACGCACAGATACGCAGTATTTT.

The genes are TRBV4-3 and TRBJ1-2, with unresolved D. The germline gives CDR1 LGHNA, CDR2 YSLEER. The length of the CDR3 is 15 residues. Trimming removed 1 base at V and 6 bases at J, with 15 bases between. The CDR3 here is CASSQAWAGVHGYTF. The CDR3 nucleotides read TGCGCCAGCAGCCAAGCCTGGGCGGGTGTCCATGGCTACACCTTC.

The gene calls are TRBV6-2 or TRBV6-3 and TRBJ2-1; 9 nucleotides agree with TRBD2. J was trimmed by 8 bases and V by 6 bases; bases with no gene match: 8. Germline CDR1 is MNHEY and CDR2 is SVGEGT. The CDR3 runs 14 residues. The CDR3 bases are TGTGCCAGCAGAAGGGCTAGCGGGGTCGATGAGCAGTTCTTC. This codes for CASRRASGVDEQFF.

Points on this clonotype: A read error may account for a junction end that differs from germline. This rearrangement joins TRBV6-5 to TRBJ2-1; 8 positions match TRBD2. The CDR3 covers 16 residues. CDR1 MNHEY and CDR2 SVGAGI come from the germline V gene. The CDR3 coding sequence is TGTGCCAGCAGTTACTCCCCCCGGGGGGGCTACCATGAGCAGTTCTTC. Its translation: CASSYSPRGGYHEQFF.